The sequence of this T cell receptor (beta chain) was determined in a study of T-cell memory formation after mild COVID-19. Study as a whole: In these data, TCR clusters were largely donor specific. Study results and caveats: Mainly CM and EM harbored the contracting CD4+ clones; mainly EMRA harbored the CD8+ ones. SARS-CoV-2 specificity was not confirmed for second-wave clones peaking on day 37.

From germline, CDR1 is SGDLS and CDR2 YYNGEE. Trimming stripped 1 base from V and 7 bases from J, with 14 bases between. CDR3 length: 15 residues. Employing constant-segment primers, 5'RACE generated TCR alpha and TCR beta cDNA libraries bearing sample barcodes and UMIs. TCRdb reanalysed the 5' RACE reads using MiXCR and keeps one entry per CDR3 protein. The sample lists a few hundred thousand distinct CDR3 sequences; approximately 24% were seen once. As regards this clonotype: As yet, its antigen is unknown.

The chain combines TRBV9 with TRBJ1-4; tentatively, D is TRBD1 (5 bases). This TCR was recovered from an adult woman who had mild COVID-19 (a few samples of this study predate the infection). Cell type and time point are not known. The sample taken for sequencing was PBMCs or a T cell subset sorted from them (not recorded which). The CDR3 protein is CASSVLGGVAEKLFF. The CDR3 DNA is TGTGCCAGCAGCGTACTCGGAGGGGTGGCTGAAAAACTGTTTTTT.